This T cell receptor beta chain appears in the sequencing data of a study of cytomegalovirus exposure and HLA in healthy donors. Study-level points and caveats: Testing in vitro showed three CMV-associated chains specific for CMV antigens.

Sequencing was performed with immunoSEQ multiplex PCR; in TCRdb, only in-frame clones are kept and a portion is missing. The sample shows just over 20,000 clones, under 98% of them seen only once. Comments on this clone: Its antigen is not known.

V was trimmed by 2 bases and J by 0 bases, leaving 10 bases between them. Germline V gene data show CDR1 as LNHNV and CDR2 as YYDKDF (reference sequence). The CDR3 has 15 residues. The source is a man aged 25-45 years in good health and CMV-seropositive. V and J are TRBV15 and TRBJ1-1; D is possibly TRBD1 (6 bases). Sequencing used PBMCs. CDR3 region: CATSRKTGMNTEAFF. DNA for the CDR3: TGTGCCACCAGCAGAAAAACAGGGATGAACACTGAAGCTTTCTTT.